These 11 T cell receptor beta chains came from one sample sequenced in a study of blood T cell repertoires in COVID-19. Measured with immunoSEQ multiplex PCR; TCRdb has only the in-frame clones, and not every one. This sample carries about 140,000 clones, 70% to 85% of them seen once, and the ten largest clones take 5% to 7.5%. What was sequenced was peripheral blood. These receptors all stem from a human donor in a cohort sampled during active COVID-19.

A single count supports this clone. The rearrangement uses TRBV7-9 and TRBJ2-7; 11 bases match TRBD1. CDR1 SEHNR and CDR2 FQNEAQ come from the germline V gene (reference sequence). This CDR3 is built from 17 residues. Unmatched junction bases numbered 12, after V lost 5 bases and J lost 3 bases. The CDR3 bases are TGTGCCAGCAGCCTTAGGGTAGTAGGGACAGGGGGCTACGAGCAGTACTTC. It translates to CASSLRVVGTGGYEQYF.

This clone was picked up a small number of times. This rearrangement joins TRBV9 to TRBJ2-1; TRBD2 matches at 15 bases. V shed 3 bases and J 9 bases; nucleotides not matched to a gene: 4. Germline V CDR1 and CDR2: SGDLS, YYNGEE. CDR3 size: 15 residues. Written as DNA, the CDR3 is TGTGCCAGCAGCGCAGGGACTAGCGGGGGGTTTGAGCAGTTCTTC. This sequence encodes CASSAGTSGGFEQFF.

CDR3 residues: CAWSGGTLGGEKLFF. CDR3 DNA: TGTGCCTGGAGTGGAGGGACATTGGGCGGTGAAAAACTGTTTTTT. The rearrangement links TRBV30 to TRBJ1-4; D perhaps matches TRBD1 (6 bases). CDR3 length equals 15 residues. The V gene lost 1 base and the J gene lost 7 bases, with 16 bases spanning the gap. CDR1 is GTSNPN, CDR2 SVGIG, per germline (reference sequence).

The chain carries TRBV7-2 and TRBJ1-5; 8 nucleotides agree with TRBD1. Per germline, CDR1 SGHTA and CDR2 FQGNSA. The V and J ends lost 5 bases and 7 bases, in that order; junction bases with no gene match: 13. This CDR3 region has 16 residues. The CDR3 is CASSTGTGQGRQPQHF. The DNA for the CDR3 is TGTGCCAGCAGCACCGGGACAGGACAAGGACGGCAGCCCCAGCATTTT. The full variable domain, its missing parts supplied by reference TRBV7-2 and TRBJ1-5, is GAGVSQSPSNKVTEKGKDVELRCDPISGHTALYWYRQSLGQGLEFLIYFQGNSAPDKSGLPSDRFSAERTGGSVSTLTIQRTQQEDSAVYLCASSTGTGQGRQPQHFGDGTRLSIL.

The rearrangement links TRBV6-2 or TRBV6-3 to TRBJ1-5; no clear D gene. CDR1 is MNHEY, CDR2 SVGEGT, per germline. This CDR3 is 13 amino acids long. The V end was cut by 5 bases, the J end by 10 bases, with 15 bases between. CDR3 sequence reads: CASSIFMTLPQHF. CDR3 DNA: TGTGCCAGCAGTATCTTTATGACTCTACCCCAGCATTTT.

The chain couples TRBV5-4 to TRBJ2-5, with 7 bases fitting TRBD2. This CDR3 has 14 amino acids. V lost 0 bases to trimming and J lost 7 bases; unmatched junction nucleotides: 6. Germline assignment: CDR1 SGHNT and CDR2 YYREEE (reference sequence). CDR3 region: CASSLVTSPGTQYF. Here the CDR3 DNA reads TGTGCCAGCAGCTTGGTGACTAGCCCTGGGACCCAGTACTTC.

This clone was found many times. The chain links TRBV4-1 to TRBJ2-2, with 12 nucleotides matching TRBD1. The CDR3 spans 18 residues. J lost 2 bases, V lost 5 bases, and 9 bases had no gene match. Germline CDR1 and CDR2: MGHRA and YSYEKL. The CDR3 here is CASSSTGTGGRNTGELFF. The CDR3 DNA sequence: TGCGCCAGCAGCTCAACCGGGACAGGGGGCAGAAACACCGGGGAGCTGTTTTTT.

The chain uses TRBV7-2 and TRBJ2-2, with a weak D call TRBD2 (5 bases). Trimming removed 2 bases at V and 5 bases at J, with 9 bases between. This CDR3 contains 14 residues. Germline V lookup: CDR1 SGHTA, CDR2 FQGNSA. CDR3 in DNA: TGTGCCAGCAGCTTAAGGCTAGCAACCGGGGAGCTGTTTTTT. Translated: CASSLRLATGELFF.

The V and J genes are TRBV15 and TRBJ2-3; D possibly corresponds to TRBD2 (5 bases). The CDR3 length is 15 residues. The germline gives CDR1 LNHNV, CDR2 YYDKDF (reference sequence). With 3 bases removed from V and 2 bases from J, the gap between germline ends came to 12 bases. CDR3 DNA: TGTGCCACCAGCAGCCAGGAGCGGATCACAGATACGCAGTATTTT. Translating gives CATSSQERITDTQYF. Full variable domain (missing parts from reference TRBV15 and TRBJ2-3): DAMVIQNPRYQVTQFGKPVTLSCSQTLNHNVMYWYQQKSSQAPKLLFHYYDKDFNNEADTPDNFQSRRPNTSFCFLDIRSPGLGDTAMYLCATSSQERITDTQYFGPGTRLTVL.

V usage is TRBV5-4 and J usage is TRBJ2-3; perhaps TRBD2 as D (6 bases). This CDR3 is built from 16 residues. V lost 1 base and J lost 4, with 16 bases in between. Germline loops: CDR1 SGHNT, CDR2 YYREEE (reference sequence). The chain's CDR3 is CASSLWPPRLADTQYF. CDR3 DNA sequence: TGTGCCAGCAGCTTGTGGCCCCCCCGACTAGCAGATACGCAGTATTTT.

The V and J genes are TRBV5-1 and TRBJ2-5, with 13 bases fitting TRBD2. The germline V gene has CDR1 SGHRS and CDR2 YFSETQ. There are 15 residues in the CDR3. After removal of 2 bases from V and 5 bases from J, the junction contained 3 bases not matched to a gene. This chain's CDR3 is CASSLTSGGAETQYF. CDR3 DNA: TGCGCCAGCAGCTTAACTAGCGGGGGGGCGGAGACCCAGTACTTC.